This TCR beta chain was observed in a study of blood T cell repertoires in COVID-19. Study context: T cells, B-cell-depleted T cells, or PBMCs supplied cDNA or gDNA.

The study drew participants aged about 18 to 90 years from some 23 US areas. Germline lookup yields CDR1 SGHTA and CDR2 FQGNSA. The ends were cut back, 2 bases at V and 6 bases at J, with 16 bases in the middle. The CDR3 consists of 15 residues. As originally analysed: Reference gene primer amplification in the assay estimated nucleated cell counts. TCRdb keeps only in-frame clones here, not all; method: immunoSEQ multiplex PCR. The V and J calls and clone size are taken from that table; D and trimming were inferred from the DNA. The sample includes approximately 190,000 clones, about four fifths seen only once; the top ten take around 3.1%.

The specimen was PBMCs or T cells enriched from blood (not recorded which). The chain joins TRBV7-2 to TRBJ1-2, with a weak D call TRBD1 (5 bases). This clonotype was sampled from a woman aged 30 to 39 who had been exposed to COVID-19. The DNA for the CDR3 is TGTGCCAGCAGCTTAAGGGGTACGGACATCGATGGCTACACCTTC. This sequence encodes CASSLRGTDIDGYTF.